Listed here are 32 T cell receptor beta chains from one sample, sequenced in a study of shared clonotypes between healthy human individuals. Generated by immunoSEQ multiplex PCR, the TCRdb table keeps only in-frame clones and is missing some. The top ten clones hold 0.35% to 0.45% of a sample with some 2,500,000 clones, 80% to 95% of them seen once. What was sequenced was naive CD4+ T cells from PBMCs. The subset is: CD45RA+ positively selected. All receptors come from a man younger than 35 in good health. Some clones in this sample may be carry-over from other donors' samples.

The J gene is TRBJ2-7, the V gene TRBV2, with 7 bases aligning to TRBD1. The CDR3 is 13 residues long. Trimming removed 8 bases from V and 7 bases from J; junction bases left unmatched: 11. Per germline, CDR1 SNHLY and CDR2 FYNNEI. CDR3 sequence: CASVPRQGWEQYF. CDR3 in DNA: TGTGCCAGCGTTCCGAGACAGGGCTGGGAGCAGTACTTC.

The rearrangement links TRBV6-6 to TRBJ2-7, with 7 positions matching TRBD1. The CDR3 length is 13 residues. From germline, CDR1 is MNHNY and CDR2 SVGAGI (reference sequence). V lost 7 bases and J lost 4; bases outside the gene matches: 7. The CDR3 sequence is CASKHPQGYEQYF. As DNA, the CDR3 is TGTGCCAGCAAACACCCACAGGGGTACGAGCAGTACTTC.

This chain uses TRBV18 with TRBJ2-7; D unresolved. There are 14 residues in the CDR3. Germline assignment: CDR1 KGHSH and CDR2 LQKENI. V lost 3 bases and J 0 bases, leaving 9 bases between the germline ends. The DNA of the CDR3 is TGTGCCAGCTCACCCAACAGCAACTCCTACGAGCAGTACTTC. This encodes CASSPNSNSYEQYF. Variable domain in full (rest from reference TRBV18 and TRBJ2-7): NAGVMQNPRHLVRRRGQEARLRCSPMKGHSHVYWYRQLPEEGLKFMVYLQKENIIDESGMPKERFSAEFPKEGPSILRIQQVVRGDSAAYFCASSPNSNSYEQYFGPGTRLTVT.

The V gene is TRBV10-1, the J gene TRBJ2-7, with TRBD1 matching 7 bases. Germline CDR1 is WNHNN and CDR2 is SYGVQD (reference sequence). The CDR3 totals 15 residues. J gave up 6 bases and V 2 bases, and 10 bases lay outside the gene matches. CDR3 sequence: CASSERRDSGSEQYF. The DNA of the CDR3 is TGCGCCAGCAGTGAGCGCCGGGACAGTGGTTCCGAGCAGTACTTC.

The V and J genes are TRBV5-4 and TRBJ2-3, with 7 positions matching TRBD2. The germline CDR1 and CDR2 sequences are SGHNT and YYREEE (reference sequence). The CDR3 is 17 residues long. Losses at the gene ends were 4 bases for V and 0 bases for J; bases not matched to a gene: 11. DNA for the CDR3: TGTGCCAGCAGCCGTCGGGCTAGCGGAGGTAGCACAGATACGCAGTATTTT. Translation gives CASSRRASGGSTDTQYF.

This rearrangement joins TRBV11-2 to TRBJ2-7; D call uncertain. Trimming shortened V by 0 bases and J by 2 bases, and 8 bases separated the two germline ends. Germline lookup yields CDR1 SGHAT and CDR2 FQNNGV. The CDR3 is 14 amino acids. CDR3 bases: TGTGCCAGCAGCTTAGATAGTTCGGCCTACGAGCAGTACTTC. It translates to CASSLDSSAYEQYF.

The chain is built from TRBV5-6 and TRBJ1-1; 8 nucleotides agree with TRBD1. The trim removed 0 bases at V and 9 bases at J, leaving 4 bases unmatched. The germline V gene encodes CDR1 SGHDT and CDR2 YYEEEE. The CDR3 contains 13 residues. The CDR3 loop reads CASSLERTGKAFF. Written as DNA, the CDR3 is TGTGCCAGCAGCTTGGAACGGACAGGGAAAGCTTTCTTT.

The J gene is TRBJ2-2, the V gene TRBV5-1; the D gene is possibly TRBD2 (6 bases). CDR1 and CDR2 (germline): SGHRS, YFSETQ. The CDR3 length is 15 residues. The V and J ends lost 2 bases and 4 bases respectively, with 12 bases between them. CDR3 protein: CASSLGLAPTGELFF. The CDR3 DNA follows: TGCGCCAGCAGCTTAGGTCTAGCGCCCACCGGGGAGCTGTTTTTT. Variable domain in full (rest from reference TRBV5-1 and TRBJ2-2): KAGVTQTPRYLIKTRGQQVTLSCSPISGHRSVSWYQQTPGQGLQFLFEYFSETQRNKGNFPGRFSGRQFSNSRSEMNVSTLELGDSALYLCASSLGLAPTGELFFGEGSRLTVL.

The chain uses TRBV5-4 and TRBJ2-7; D uncertain. V gave up 0 bases and J gave up 4 bases, with 11 bases separating them. Germline loops: CDR1 SGHNT, CDR2 YYREEE (reference sequence). This CDR3 has 14 amino acids. This chain's CDR3 is CASSLGGSLYEQYF. CDR3 DNA: TGTGCCAGCAGCTTGGGGGGAAGTTTGTACGAGCAGTACTTC.

This clone was detected only once. Other DNA sequences in this sample translate to the same CDR3. The chain carries TRBV2 and TRBJ1-5; 8 bases are a match to TRBD1. Germline V gives CDR1 SNHLY, CDR2 FYNNEI. V lost 6 bases and J lost 7; bases outside the gene matches: 8. The CDR3 consists of 14 residues. The CDR3: CASRLQGVGQPQHF. Here the CDR3 DNA reads TGTGCCAGCAGGCTACAGGGGGTTGGGCAGCCCCAGCATTTT.

The J gene is TRBJ2-3, the V gene TRBV6-1; TRBD1 agrees at 7 bases. There are 14 residues in the CDR3. The V and J ends lost 10 bases and 0 bases, in that order; junction bases with no gene match: 7. CDR1 MNHNS and CDR2 SASEGT come from the germline V gene. CDR3 sequence: CATRGQPSTDTQYF. The CDR3 nucleotides read TGTGCCACTCGGGGACAGCCTAGCACAGATACGCAGTATTTT.

The genes are TRBV27 and TRBJ2-7, with D perhaps TRBD2 (5 bases). The V end lost 4 bases, the J end lost 2 bases, and 12 bases lay between the germline ends. The germline V gene encodes CDR1 MNHEY and CDR2 SMNVEV (reference sequence). The CDR3 loop spans 14 amino acids. CDR3 residues: CASSSSLATYEQYF. The CDR3 DNA reads TGTGCCAGCAGTTCTTCCCTAGCAACCTACGAGCAGTACTTC.

This chain uses TRBV5-1 with TRBJ2-7; 12 bases are a match to TRBD2. Germline V gene sequence: CDR1 SGHRS, CDR2 YFSETQ. Germline trimming cut 9 bases from V and 4 bases from J; bases unmatched to any gene: 8. The CDR3 consists of 14 residues. CDR3 DNA sequence: TGCGCCAACCTACCGGGACTAGCGGGTTACGAGCAGTACTTC. Residues: CANLPGLAGYEQYF.

This clone was observed a single time. The rearrangement joins TRBV2 to TRBJ2-2; 7 bases match TRBD2. Germline CDR1 reads SNHLY; CDR2 reads FYNNEI. The CDR3 totals 15 residues. J was trimmed by 6 bases and V by 4 bases; bases with no gene match: 8. CDR3 sequence (DNA): TGTGCCAGCAGTGTAAGGACTAGTTCCCCCGGGGAGCTGTTTTTT. Protein: CASSVRTSSPGELFF.

The rearrangement links TRBV5-1 to TRBJ2-3; tentatively, D is TRBD1 (6 bases). The CDR3 sequence is 16 residues long. The V gene lost 4 bases and the J gene lost 2 bases, with 17 bases spanning the gap. From germline, CDR1 is SGHRS and CDR2 YFSETQ. The CDR3 DNA reads as TGCGCCAGCAGCCTTGGAGGCTGGACAGACACAGATACGCAGTATTTT. It is translated as CASSLGGWTDTDTQYF. The complete variable domain, with remaining parts taken from reference TRBV5-1 and TRBJ2-3, reads KAGVTQTPRYLIKTRGQQVTLSCSPISGHRSVSWYQQTPGQGLQFLFEYFSETQRNKGNFPGRFSGRQFSNSRSEMNVSTLELGDSALYLCASSLGGWTDTDTQYFGPGTRLTVL.

This chain joins TRBV5-4 and TRBJ1-6, with D possibly being TRBD1 (6 bases). The CDR3 spans 19 residues. V lost 4 bases to trimming and J lost 9 bases, with 29 bases between them. The germline gives CDR1 SGHNT, CDR2 YYREEE (reference sequence). CDR3 sequence: CASSGGGGRGSLVSSPLHF. CDR3 DNA sequence: TGTGCCAGCAGCGGCGGCGGGGGGCGAGGGTCATTAGTAAGTTCACCCCTCCACTTT.

V is TRBV6-4 and J is TRBJ2-1, with D perhaps being TRBD1 or TRBD2 (5 bases each). The V and J ends lost 8 bases and 9 bases respectively, with 20 bases between them. Germline assignment: CDR1 MRHNA and CDR2 SNTAGT. The CDR3 extends over 14 amino acids. The CDR3 DNA reads TGTGCCAGCGGTCCGGGACCCCCCGGTATTGAGCAGTTCTTC. Amino acid sequence: CASGPGPPGIEQFF.

This clone was observed a single time. The J gene is TRBJ2-7, the V gene TRBV7-3; 8 positions agree with TRBD1. The V gene's germline CDR1 is SGHTA and CDR2 FQGTGA. The CDR3 has 15 residues. The ends lost 5 bases at V and 5 bases at J; junction bases unmatched: 11. The CDR3 nucleotides are TGTGCCAGCAGCCCCACCCGGACAGGGATGGACGAGCAGTACTTC. Translated, it gives CASSPTRTGMDEQYF.

The rearrangement uses TRBV10-2 and TRBJ2-4; no definite D call. CDR3 length equals 11 residues. The germline gives CDR1 WSHSY, CDR2 SAAADI. CDR3 sequence reads: CSPLAKNIQYF. The CDR3 DNA sequence: TGCTCACCCTTAGCCAAAAACATTCAGTACTTC.

This clone has only one observation. The genes are TRBV5-4 and TRBJ1-2; D remains unclear. Trimming left V 2 bases short and J 8 bases short, with 16 bases between. The CDR3 spans 14 residues. CDR1 is SGHNT, CDR2 YYREEE, per germline (reference sequence). DNA for the CDR3: TGTGCCAGCAGCTTTGGAAAGGCGGCTTACGGCTACACCTTC. Its protein product is CASSFGKAAYGYTF.

The V call is TRBV28, the J call TRBJ1-2, with TRBD1 identical over 7 bases. Germline CDR1 reads MDHEN; CDR2 reads SYDVKM. This CDR3 is built from 14 residues. The V segment lost 1 base and the J segment 2 bases; nucleotides outside the gene matches: 1. DNA for the CDR3: TGTGCCAGCAGTTTATCGGGACAGAACTATGGCTACACCTTC. Translated, it gives CASSLSGQNYGYTF.

This chain links TRBV13 with TRBJ2-1; D gene ambiguous. The V end lost 3 bases, the J end lost 3 bases, and 15 bases lay between the germline ends. Germline V gene sequence: CDR1 PRHDT, CDR2 FYEKMQ (reference sequence). The CDR3 covers 16 residues. Written as DNA, the CDR3 is TGTGCCAGCAGCTTGCCCCTCACGCCTCGCTACAATGAGCAGTTCTTC. Protein: CASSLPLTPRYNEQFF.

The V gene is TRBV30, the J gene TRBJ1-6; the D gene is possibly TRBD1 (5 bases). The V end was cut by 6 bases, the J end by 8 bases, with 17 bases between. From germline, CDR1 is GTSNPN and CDR2 SVGIG (reference sequence). The CDR3 is 14 residues long. The CDR3 reads CACPIRDLYSPLHF. Here the CDR3 DNA reads TGTGCCTGCCCAATCCGGGACCTCTATTCACCCCTCCACTTT.

The genes are TRBV28 and TRBJ1-2; the D gene is possibly TRBD1 (6 bases). The CDR3 extends over 16 amino acids. Germline V lookup: CDR1 MDHEN, CDR2 SYDVKM. With 5 bases removed from V and 3 bases from J, the gap between germline ends came to 19 bases. The CDR3 sequence: CASSPVGGQPHYGYTF. Here the CDR3 DNA reads TGTGCCAGCAGTCCAGTCGGGGGACAACCTCACTATGGCTACACCTTC.

The chain recombines TRBV30 with TRBJ2-7; D is possibly TRBD1 (5 bases). Germline V CDR1 and CDR2: GTSNPN, SVGIG (reference sequence). V was shortened by 2 bases and J by 4 bases, with 12 bases between the two germline ends. The CDR3 totals 13 residues. CDR3 DNA: TGTGCCTGGAGTCTAGGGGCGGAATACGAGCAGTACTTC. Translation: CAWSLGAEYEQYF.

The chain carries TRBV2 and TRBJ2-1, with 14 bases fitting TRBD2. V shed 10 bases and J 5 bases; nucleotides not matched to a gene: 10. The CDR3 is 16 amino acids. The V gene's germline CDR1 is SNHLY and CDR2 FYNNEI. CDR3 in DNA: TGTGCCACCGGGACTAGCGGGAGCAGACTTAACAATGAGCAGTTCTTC. It encodes CATGTSGSRLNNEQFF.

Of note for this clone: Within the sample, other DNA sequences also encode this same CDR3. This chain connects TRBV5-1 to TRBJ2-7; D assignment may be TRBD1 or TRBD2 (5 bases each). V was clipped by 0 bases and J by 3 bases, with 10 bases between them. Germline V lookup: CDR1 SGHRS, CDR2 YFSETQ. This CDR3 is built from 14 residues. CDR3 in amino acids: CASSLGPGSYEQYF. CDR3 nucleotide sequence: TGCGCCAGCAGCTTGGGCCCAGGGAGCTACGAGCAGTACTTC.

This chain uses TRBV5-6 with TRBJ2-7; 7 nucleotides match TRBD1. Germline values: CDR1 SGHDT, CDR2 YYEEEE. V shed 3 bases and J 0 bases; nucleotides not matched to a gene: 12. The CDR3 totals 17 residues. The CDR3 DNA is TGTGCCAGCAGCTCAACCCGCGGACAGGACAGCTCCTACGAGCAGTACTTC. It yields the protein CASSSTRGQDSSYEQYF.

Comments on this clone: The same CDR3 also results from other DNA sequences found in this sample. The chain is built from TRBV28 and TRBJ1-5, with D unresolved. Trimming pared 6 bases from V and 2 bases from J, leaving 14 bases between. The CDR3 has 15 residues. Looked up from germline, CDR1 is MDHEN and CDR2 is SYDVKM. CDR3 coding DNA: TGTGCCAGCAGCTCCCCCGGGCTAGGCAATCAGCCCCAGCATTTT. Amino acids: CASSSPGLGNQPQHF.

This clone was observed once. This chain uses TRBV6-5 with TRBJ2-1; 8 bases are shared with TRBD2. CDR3 length: 15 amino acids. Germline V gene sequence: CDR1 MNHEY, CDR2 SVGAGI. J was trimmed by 0 bases and V by 6 bases; bases with no gene match: 4. The CDR3 region is CASRPSGGSYNEQFF. CDR3 DNA sequence: TGTGCCAGCAGACCAAGCGGGGGCTCCTACAATGAGCAGTTCTTC.

Worth noting for this clone: The same CDR3 is also encoded by other DNA sequences in this sample. V usage is TRBV6-5 and J usage is TRBJ2-7; TRBD2 matches at 12 bases. Germline V gene lookup returns CDR1 MNHEY and CDR2 SVGAGI. The CDR3 sequence is 13 residues long. The junction had 1 base not matched to a gene; V was cut back by 6 bases and J by 4 bases. The CDR3 is CASRTSGSYEQYF. In DNA, the CDR3 is TGTGCCAGCAGGACTAGCGGGAGTTACGAGCAGTACTTC.

J is TRBJ2-2 and V is TRBV28; a weak D match, TRBD1 (5 bases). Trimming took off 6 bases at V and 1 base at J, with 12 bases between the two ends. Looked up from germline, CDR1 is MDHEN and CDR2 is SYDVKM. The CDR3 has 15 amino acids. As DNA, the CDR3 is TGTGCCAGCAGAAGGAGCCAGGGGAACACCGGGGAGCTGTTTTTT. It is translated as CASRRSQGNTGELFF.